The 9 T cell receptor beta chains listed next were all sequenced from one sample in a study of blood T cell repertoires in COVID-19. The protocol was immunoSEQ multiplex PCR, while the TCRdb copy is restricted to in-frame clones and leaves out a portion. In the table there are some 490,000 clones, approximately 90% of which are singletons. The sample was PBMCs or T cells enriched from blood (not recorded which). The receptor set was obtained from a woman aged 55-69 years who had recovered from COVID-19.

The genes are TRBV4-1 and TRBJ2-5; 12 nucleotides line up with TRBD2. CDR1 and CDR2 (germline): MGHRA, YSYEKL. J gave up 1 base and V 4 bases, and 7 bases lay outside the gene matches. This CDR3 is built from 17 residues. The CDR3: CASSRASGGGFQETQYF. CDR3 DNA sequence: TGCGCCAGCAGCCGGGCTAGCGGGGGGGGATTCCAAGAGACCCAGTACTTC.

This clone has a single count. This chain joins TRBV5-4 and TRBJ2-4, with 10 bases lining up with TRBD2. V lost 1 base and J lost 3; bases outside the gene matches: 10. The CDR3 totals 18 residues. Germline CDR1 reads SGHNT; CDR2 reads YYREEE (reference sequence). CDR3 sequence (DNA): TGTGCCAGCAGCTTGTTTCCAGCGGGGGGGCCCGACAAAAACATTCAGTACTTC. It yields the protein CASSLFPAGGPDKNIQYF.

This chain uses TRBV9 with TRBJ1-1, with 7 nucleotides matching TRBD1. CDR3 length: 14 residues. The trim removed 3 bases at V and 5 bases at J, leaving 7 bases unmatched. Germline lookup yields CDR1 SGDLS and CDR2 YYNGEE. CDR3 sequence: CASSGRQGDTEAFF. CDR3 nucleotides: TGTGCCAGCAGCGGACGACAGGGCGATACTGAAGCTTTCTTT.

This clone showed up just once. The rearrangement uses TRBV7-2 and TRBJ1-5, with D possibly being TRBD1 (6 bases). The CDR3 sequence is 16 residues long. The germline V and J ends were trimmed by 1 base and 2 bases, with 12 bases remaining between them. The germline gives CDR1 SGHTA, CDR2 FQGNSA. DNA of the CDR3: TGTGCCAGCAGCTTAGTAGGGGGATGGGGCAATCAGCCCCAGCATTTT. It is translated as CASSLVGGWGNQPQHF.

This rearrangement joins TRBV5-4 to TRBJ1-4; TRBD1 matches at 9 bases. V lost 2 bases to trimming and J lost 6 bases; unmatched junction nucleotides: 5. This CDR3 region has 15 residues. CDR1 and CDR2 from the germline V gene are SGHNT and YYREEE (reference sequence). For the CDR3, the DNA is TGTGCCAGCAGCTTAAAACAGGGGGCCGATGAAAAACTGTTTTTT. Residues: CASSLKQGADEKLFF.

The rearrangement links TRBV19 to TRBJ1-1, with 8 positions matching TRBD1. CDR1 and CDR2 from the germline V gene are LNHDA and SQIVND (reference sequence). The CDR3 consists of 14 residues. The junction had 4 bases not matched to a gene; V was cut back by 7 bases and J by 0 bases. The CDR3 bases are TGTGCCAGTAATGACAGGGGATTGAACACTGAAGCTTTCTTT. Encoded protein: CASNDRGLNTEAFF.

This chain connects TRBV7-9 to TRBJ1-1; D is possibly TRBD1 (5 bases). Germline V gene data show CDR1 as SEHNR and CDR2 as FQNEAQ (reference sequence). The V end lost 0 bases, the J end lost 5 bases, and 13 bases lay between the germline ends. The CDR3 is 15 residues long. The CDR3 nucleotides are TGTGCCAGCAGCTTAGCTGCCACGGGGGGGACTGAAGCTTTCTTT. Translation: CASSLAATGGTEAFF.

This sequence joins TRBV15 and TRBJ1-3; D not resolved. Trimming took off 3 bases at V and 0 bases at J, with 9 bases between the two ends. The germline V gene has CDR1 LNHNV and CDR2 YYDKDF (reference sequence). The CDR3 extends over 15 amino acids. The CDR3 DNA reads TGTGCCACCAGCAGTCACAGCCTCTCTGGAAACACCATATATTTT. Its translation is CATSSHSLSGNTIYF.

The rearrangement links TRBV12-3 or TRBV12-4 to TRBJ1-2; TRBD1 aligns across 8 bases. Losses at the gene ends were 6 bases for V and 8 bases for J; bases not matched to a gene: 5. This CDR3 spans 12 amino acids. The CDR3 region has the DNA TGTGCCAGCAGCCGGACAGGGCTCGGCTACACCTTC. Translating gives CASSRTGLGYTF.